Below, 19 T cell receptor beta chains from the same sample are listed, as sequenced in a study of molecular identifiers for immune sequencing clone quantification. TCRdb used MiXCR to reprocess the PCR reads, holding one entry per CDR3 protein. The data show around 86,000 distinct CDR3 sequences, around 20% seen once. Sequencing was done on a sample of naive CD8+ T cells from blood, with Jurkat cell RNA spiked in. Subset indicated: FACS-sorted CD8+CD4-CCR7+CD45RA+ naive T cells. These receptors all come from a human donor in good health. Some libraries in this study had Jurkat cell RNA spiked in.

The table lists this clonotype with many counts. CDR3 DNA sequence: TGTGCCAGCAGCTTATTGGACAGGGGAGGGGAGCAGTACTTC. It specifies CASSLLDRGGEQYF. This sequence joins TRBV7-9 and TRBJ2-7; TRBD1 matches at 9 bases. The junction had 6 bases not matched to a gene; V was cut back by 2 bases and J by 7 bases. CDR3 length: 14 residues. Germline values: CDR1 SEHNR, CDR2 FQNEAQ (reference sequence).

This rearrangement joins TRBV7-9 to TRBJ2-3, with TRBD2 identical over 9 bases. Trimming at V came to 5 bases and at J to 4 bases, leaving 13 bases not matched to a gene. Germline CDR1 SEHNR, CDR2 FQNEAQ (reference sequence). This CDR3 contains 17 residues. CDR3 in DNA: TGTGCCAGCAGCCCCCAGACTAGCGGATACATGGCAGATACGCAGTATTTT. Protein: CASSPQTSGYMADTQYF. Variable domain in full (rest from reference TRBV7-9 and TRBJ2-3): DTGVSQNPRHKITKRGQNVTFRCDPISEHNRLYWYRQTLGQGPEFLTYFQNEAQLEKSRLLSDRFSAERPKGSFSTLEIQRTEQGDSAMYLCASSPQTSGYMADTQYFGPGTRLTVL.

On this clonotype: Possible read error: a much larger clone is one base away. J is TRBJ2-3 and V is TRBV9; TRBD2 aligns across 7 bases. CDR3 length: 17 amino acids. Germline CDR1 SGDLS, CDR2 YYNGEE. V lost 4 bases, J lost 0 bases, and 11 bases stayed unmatched. CDR3 region: CASSPPGLSLSTDTQYF. Written as DNA, the CDR3 is TGTGCCAGCAGCCCCCCGGGACTAAGCCTCAGCACAGATACGCAGTATTTT.

This clonotype was seen ten or more times. The chain joins TRBV12-3 or TRBV12-4 to TRBJ1-6; possible D gene TRBD1, 6 bases. The CDR3 totals 15 residues. With 6 bases removed from V and 7 bases from J, the gap between germline ends came to 16 bases. The CDR3 here is CASSGQNAINSPLHF. The CDR3 DNA follows: TGTGCCAGCAGCGGACAGAACGCCATAAATTCACCCCTCCACTTT.

J is TRBJ2-3 and V is TRBV6-5; D gene uncertain. Germline loops: CDR1 MNHEY, CDR2 SVGAGI. The V end lost 5 bases, the J end lost 1 base, and 13 bases lay between the germline ends. This CDR3 region has 15 residues. CDR3: CASSPRGSCTDTQYF. CDR3 in DNA: TGTGCCAGCAGTCCTCGCGGCAGCTGCACAGATACGCAGTATTTT.

There are a few counts of this clonotype. This may come from a read error, since a much larger clone is one base off. The chain links TRBV6-2 or TRBV6-3 to TRBJ2-7, with D unresolved. The CDR3 runs to 13 residues. With 3 bases removed from V and 4 bases from J, the gap between germline ends came to 10 bases. The germline V gene has CDR1 MNHEY and CDR2 SVGEGT. CDR3: CASSYGPLYEQYF. The CDR3 bases are TGTGCCAGCAGTTATGGTCCGTTATACGAGCAGTACTTC.

This clonotype was seen many times. The chain recombines TRBV29-1 with TRBJ1-2; a weak D match, TRBD1 (6 bases). CDR1 is SQVTM and CDR2 is ANQGSEA in the germline V gene. There are 13 residues in the CDR3. V was trimmed by 3 bases and J by 5 bases, leaving 13 bases between them. The CDR3 nucleotides read TGCAGCGTTGACTCGACAGGAGCTTATGGCTACACCTTC. Translated, it gives CSVDSTGAYGYTF. Variable domain in full (rest from reference TRBV29-1 and TRBJ1-2): SAVISQKPSRDICQRGTSLTIQCQVDSQVTMMFWYRQQPGQSLTLIATANQGSEATYESGFVIDKFPISRPNLTFSTLTVSNMSPEDSSIYLCSVDSTGAYGYTFGSGTRLTVV.

Ten or more counts support this clonotype. This sequence joins TRBV19 and TRBJ2-1, with 10 bases lining up with TRBD1. The junction had 6 bases not matched to a gene; V was cut back by 1 base and J by 6 bases. Germline V gene sequence: CDR1 LNHDA, CDR2 SQIVND (reference sequence). The CDR3 runs 16 residues. The CDR3 loop reads CASSIGYGTGVNEQFF. CDR3 DNA sequence: TGTGCCAGTAGTATAGGTTATGGGACAGGGGTCAATGAGCAGTTCTTC. The whole variable domain, filled in from reference TRBV19 and TRBJ2-1, reads DGGITQSPKYLFRKEGQNVTLSCEQNLNHDAMYWYRQDPGQGLRLIYYSQIVNDFQKGDIAEGYSVSREKKESFPLTVTSAQKNPTAFYLCASSIGYGTGVNEQFFGPGTRLTVL.

In this sample, this clonotype turned up a few times. The CDR3 DNA reads as TGTGCCAGCCGCCCGGGACAGGGCTACTACGAGCAGTACTTC. This encodes CASRPGQGYYEQYF. The V and J genes are TRBV7-9 and TRBJ2-7; 9 nucleotides line up with TRBD1. There are 14 residues in the CDR3. Germline V gives CDR1 SEHNR, CDR2 FQNEAQ (reference sequence). The V and J ends lost 8 bases and 3 bases, in that order; junction bases with no gene match: 8.

This clonotype was seen repeatedly, ten times or more. J is TRBJ1-1 and V is TRBV5-5; 7 nucleotides match TRBD1. The germline V gene encodes CDR1 SGHKS and CDR2 YYEKEE (reference sequence). The trim removed 0 bases at V and 5 bases at J, leaving 4 bases unmatched. This CDR3 has 14 residues. DNA for the CDR3: TGTGCCAGCAGCTTGGATAGGGGGCCGACTGAAGCTTTCTTT. This sequence encodes CASSLDRGPTEAFF.

This clonotype was seen at least ten times. This chain joins TRBV14 and TRBJ2-1; TRBD2 matches 8 bases. V lost 4 bases and J lost 9; bases outside the gene matches: 17. The CDR3 is 17 amino acids. Per germline, CDR1 SGHDN and CDR2 FVKESK. CDR3 sequence (DNA): TGTGCCAGCAGCCTTCATCATACCGGGACTAGGAACTTTGAGCAGTTCTTC. Translation gives CASSLHHTGTRNFEQFF.

This clonotype appeared a single time. A much larger clone lies one base from this, so it may be a read error. The rearrangement joins TRBV28 to TRBJ2-7; D unresolved. Per the germline V gene, CDR1 is MDHEN and CDR2 is SYDVKM. The CDR3 length is 13 residues. The CDR3 here is CASTLLDRPGVDF. CDR3 DNA: TGTGCCAGCACCTTACTTGACCGTCCTGGCGTGGACTTC.

This clonotype was seen many times. The chain employs TRBV6-6 and TRBJ2-3, with 14 bases identical to TRBD2. Germline loops: CDR1 MNHNY, CDR2 SVGAGI (reference sequence). V lost 2 bases to trimming and J lost 3 bases; unmatched junction nucleotides: 7. The CDR3 is 18 amino acids. CDR3 nucleotides: TGTGCCAGCAGTTACACCCGGACTAGCGGGGGGTTGACAGATACGCAGTATTTT. Residues: CASSYTRTSGGLTDTQYF.

Ten or more counts support this clonotype. The chain joins TRBV6-5 to TRBJ1-4; tentative D call: TRBD1 (6 bases). The CDR3 spans 15 residues. In germline, CDR1 is MNHEY, CDR2 SVGAGI. V gave up 2 bases and J gave up 6 bases, with 13 bases separating them. The CDR3 nucleotides read TGTGCCAGCAGTTACAACGCAGGGGTGCATGAAAAACTGTTTTTT. Translation gives CASSYNAGVHEKLFF.

This clonotype was counted at least ten times. V is TRBV11-2 and J is TRBJ2-7; no reliable D call. The CDR3 spans 17 residues. The V gene's germline CDR1 is SGHAT and CDR2 FQNNGV. Trimming took off 0 bases at V and 6 bases at J, with 21 bases between the two ends. The CDR3 DNA sequence: TGTGCCAGCAGCTTAGATCTTCGCCGGGCCGGCCTACGCGAGCAGTACTTC. It is translated as CASSLDLRRAGLREQYF. The full variable domain, completed using reference TRBV11-2 and TRBJ2-7, is EAGVAQSPRYKIIEKRQSVAFWCNPISGHATLYWYQQILGQGPKLLIQFQNNGVVDDSQLPKDRFSAERLKGVDSTLKIQPAKLEDSAVYLCASSLDLRRAGLREQYFGPGTRLTVT.

This clonotype was seen repeatedly, ten times or more. The chain has TRBV19 and TRBJ2-6; D unclear. This CDR3 contains 11 residues. Germline V gene data show CDR1 as LNHDA and CDR2 as SQIVND (reference sequence). Trimming stripped 9 bases from V and 6 bases from J, with 6 bases between. Here the CDR3 reads CASLEANVLTF. The CDR3 DNA reads as TGTGCCAGCTTGGAGGCCAACGTCCTGACTTTC.

Details on this clonotype: A much larger clone lies a single base off, so this may be a read error. The CDR3 bases are TGTGCCAGCAGCATGACTAGCGGGCCCTCCTACGAGCAGTACTTC. Translated: CASSMTSGPSYEQYF. V is TRBV5-3 and J is TRBJ2-7; 10 bases map to TRBD2. TRBV5-3 is given ORF status, its function remaining uncertain. This CDR3 is 15 amino acids long. With V trimmed by 8 bases and J by 0 bases, 8 bases remained unmatched.

Remarks on this clonotype: It may be a read error: a sequence one base away is much more abundant. V and J are TRBV29-1 and TRBJ2-7; D ambiguous. Trimming shortened V by 3 bases and J by 6 bases, and 18 bases separated the two germline ends. In germline, CDR1 is SQVTM, CDR2 ANQGSEA. The CDR3 is made up of 14 amino acids. The CDR3 reads CSVEVASAACEQYF. Here the CDR3 DNA reads TGCAGCGTTGAGGTGGCGAGCGCCGCCTGCGAGCAGTACTTC.

This clonotype has only a few counts. This may arise from a read error, as a much more abundant clone is one base away. The rearrangement uses TRBV5-4 and TRBJ2-7; TRBD2 aligns across 13 bases. The CDR3 spans 15 residues. Per the germline V gene, CDR1 is SGHNT and CDR2 is YYREEE (reference sequence). Germline trimming cut 4 bases from V and 6 bases from J; bases unmatched to any gene: 7. The CDR3 nucleotides read TGTGCCAGCAGCGGGGGACTAGCGGGAAGGTGCGAGCAGTACTTC. The encoded protein is CASSGGLAGRCEQYF.